These 32 T cell receptor beta chains were all obtained from the same sample, sequenced in a study of shared clonotypes between healthy human individuals (dated by TCRdb to 2018 to 2020). CD8 naive samples were CD45RO-negative cells positively selected for CCR7, giving a CD45RA+CCR7+ population that excluded TemRA cells. Libraries were built with the immunoSEQ multiplex PCR assay. This is the immuneACCESS table as TCRdb keeps it, with only in-frame sequences that have V and J called. A part of the clones is gone; compared with another copy, unresolved V genes explain less than half, and the rest is unexplained. A total of 2 million to 2.5 million clones appear in this sample, 90% to 95% of them only once. Under 2% of the sample is held by the ten biggest clonotypes. Specimen: naive CD8+ T cells from PBMCs. In light of the paper, this sample's cell subset or site label describes: CD45RA+CCR7+. These TCRs come from a man in his late teens or twenties in good health. Some clones in this sample may be carry-over from other donors' samples.

This clone came up once. The chain links TRBV27 to TRBJ2-7, with 13 nucleotides matching TRBD2. Per germline, CDR1 MNHEY and CDR2 SMNVEV (reference sequence). With V trimmed by 2 bases and J by 4 bases, 5 bases remained unmatched. The CDR3 covers 16 residues. CDR3 amino acids: CASSLRTSGSVYEQYF. In DNA, the CDR3 is TGTGCCAGCAGTTTACGGACTAGCGGGAGTGTATACGAGCAGTACTTC.

This clone was seen once. V gene TRBV28 combines with J gene TRBJ1-5, with 9 bases matching TRBD1. CDR1 is MDHEN, CDR2 SYDVKM, per germline. This CDR3 region has 15 residues. V gave up 8 bases and J gave up 6 bases; unmatched junction bases: 11. In DNA, the CDR3 is TGTGCCAGCGATGTGTGGACAGGGGCCCCTCAGCCCCAGCATTTT. Translating gives CASDVWTGAPQPQHF.

The rearrangement uses TRBV28 and TRBJ1-1; D remains ambiguous. CDR3 length equals 18 residues. Germline loops: CDR1 MDHEN, CDR2 SYDVKM. The ends were cut back, 6 bases at V and 0 bases at J, with 23 bases in the middle. DNA of the CDR3: TGTGCCAGCAGCCTAGGAGTCCGTCGGAGTATTGTGAACACTGAAGCTTTCTTT. This sequence encodes CASSLGVRRSIVNTEAFF.

V is TRBV7-3 and J is TRBJ2-2; 8 positions match TRBD2. In germline, CDR1 is SGHTA, CDR2 FQGTGA. CDR3 size: 15 residues. V gave up 4 bases and J gave up 3 bases; unmatched junction bases: 4. CDR3 nucleotide sequence: TGTGCCAGCAGCTCCAGCGGGAGTGACACCGGGGAGCTGTTTTTT. Translation gives CASSSSGSDTGELFF.

This clone was counted only a few times. The J gene is TRBJ1-4, the V gene TRBV18; a possible D gene is TRBD1 (5 bases). This CDR3 spans 16 amino acids. Germline CDR1 and CDR2: KGHSH and LQKENI. Between the trimmed V and J ends, which lost 2 bases and 2 bases, there was a span of 12 bases. The CDR3 coding sequence is TGTGCCAGCTCACCAAAGAACAGGACGACTAATGAAAAACTGTTTTTT. Its translation: CASSPKNRTTNEKLFF. Full variable domain (outside the CDR3, taken from reference TRBV18 and TRBJ1-4): NAGVMQNPRHLVRRRGQEARLRCSPMKGHSHVYWYRQLPEEGLKFMVYLQKENIIDESGMPKERFSAEFPKEGPSILRIQQVVRGDSAAYFCASSPKNRTTNEKLFFGSGTQLSVL.

The chain uses TRBV27 and TRBJ2-3; tentatively, D is TRBD1 or TRBD2 (5 bases each). Trimming left V 3 bases short and J 4 bases short, with 14 bases between. The CDR3 runs to 15 residues. Germline V CDR1 and CDR2: MNHEY, SMNVEV (reference sequence). CDR3 region: CASSFSGTMADTQYF. DNA of the CDR3: TGTGCCAGCAGTTTCTCCGGGACGATGGCAGATACGCAGTATTTT.

V is TRBV27 and J is TRBJ1-2; 11 bases are shared with TRBD1. Germline values: CDR1 MNHEY, CDR2 SMNVEV (reference sequence). V gave up 3 bases and J gave up 4 bases; unmatched junction bases: 10. The CDR3 totals 17 residues. The CDR3 region is CASSLRLDRGLSYGYTF. In DNA form, the CDR3 reads TGTGCCAGCAGTTTGAGGTTGGACAGGGGGCTTAGCTATGGCTACACCTTC.

On this clone: At the DNA level, this CDR3 is encoded by other sequences in the same sample as well. The rearrangement uses TRBV14 and TRBJ2-2, with unresolved D. The CDR3 consists of 13 residues. V shed 0 bases and J shed 5 bases, with 4 bases lying between them. The germline V gene encodes CDR1 SGHDN and CDR2 FVKESK. The CDR3: CASSQDLTGELFF. CDR3 nucleotide sequence: TGTGCCAGCAGCCAAGACTTGACCGGGGAGCTGTTTTTT.

The chain combines TRBV9 with TRBJ1-1, with D possibly being TRBD1 (6 bases). CDR3 length equals 17 residues. Germline CDR1 reads SGDLS; CDR2 reads YYNGEE. Trimming cost V 0 bases and J 0 bases, with 15 bases left between them. CDR3 bases: TGTGCCAGCAGCGTAGGGGTACCGGGACATATGAACACTGAAGCTTTCTTT. The encoded protein is CASSVGVPGHMNTEAFF.

In nucleotides, the CDR3 is TGCGCCAGCAGTGAGGTAGGGAACACTGAAGCTTTCTTT. This encodes CASSEVGNTEAFF. This chain connects TRBV10-1 to TRBJ1-1; D gene uncertain. V dropped 2 bases and J dropped 1 base, with 5 bases sitting between them. Germline CDR1 reads WNHNN; CDR2 reads SYGVQD (reference sequence). This CDR3 is built from 13 residues.

V gene TRBV19 combines with J gene TRBJ2-6; perhaps TRBD1 as D (6 bases). The V and J ends lost 4 bases and 0 bases respectively, with 22 bases between them. Per the germline V gene, CDR1 is LNHDA and CDR2 is SQIVND (reference sequence). The CDR3 spans 20 residues. The CDR3 protein is CASSRGWTAQIFSGANVLTF. In DNA, the CDR3 is TGTGCCAGTAGTAGGGGATGGACAGCCCAGATCTTCTCTGGGGCCAACGTCCTGACTTTC.

The V gene is TRBV9, the J gene TRBJ2-5; a possible D gene is TRBD2 (6 bases). Germline V gene sequence: CDR1 SGDLS, CDR2 YYNGEE. Trimming stripped 4 bases from V and 7 bases from J, with 23 bases between. The CDR3 totals 16 residues. CDR3 residues: CASSLEPGAQSATQYF. The CDR3 nucleotides are TGTGCCAGCAGCTTAGAGCCGGGAGCACAATCAGCGACCCAGTACTTC.

The rearrangement uses TRBV4-2 and TRBJ2-3; TRBD2 matches 11 bases. The V segment lost 2 bases and the J segment 5 bases; nucleotides outside the gene matches: 6. There are 16 residues in the CDR3. Germline CDR1 is LGHNA and CDR2 is YNFKEQ. In DNA form, the CDR3 reads TGTGCCAGCAGCCAACTAGCGGGAGGAACCATAGATACGCAGTATTTT. Amino acid sequence: CASSQLAGGTIDTQYF.

The V gene is TRBV6-5, the J gene TRBJ1-2; no clear D. Germline V lookup: CDR1 MNHEY, CDR2 SVGAGI. Trimming cost V 2 bases and J 5 bases, with 18 bases left between them. CDR3 length equals 16 residues. For the CDR3, the DNA is TGTGCCAGCAGTTACCGTTCCAACAGAGGTCGGTATGGCTACACCTTC. Its protein product is CASSYRSNRGRYGYTF.

On this clone: One junction end disagrees with the germline gene, perhaps due to a read error. The chain is built from TRBV4-1 and TRBJ1-3; D unresolved. The CDR3 consists of 16 residues. The V gene's germline CDR1 is MGHRA and CDR2 YSYEKL. The CDR3, as DNA: TGCGCCAGCAGCCAAGACTGGACGCCCTCTAGAAACACCATATATTTT. It yields the protein CASSQDWTPSRNTIYF.

The V gene is TRBV27, the J gene TRBJ2-7; either TRBD1 or TRBD2 may fit D (6 bases each). The CDR3 has 18 residues. The germline V gene has CDR1 MNHEY and CDR2 SMNVEV (reference sequence). The germline V and J ends were trimmed by 2 bases and 4 bases, with 24 bases remaining between them. In DNA, the CDR3 is TGTGCCAGCAGTTTACTTCTCGGGGGCCGCACTTACCTTTACGAGCAGTACTTC. As protein: CASSLLLGGRTYLYEQYF.

The V and J genes are TRBV7-3 and TRBJ2-1, with no clear D. Deletions cut 1 base from V and 2 bases from J, with 6 bases between. The length of the CDR3 is 14 residues. Germline CDR1 SGHTA, CDR2 FQGTGA. DNA for the CDR3: TGTGCCAGCAGCTTAAGCGGAACCTACAATGAGCAGTTCTTC. This sequence encodes CASSLSGTYNEQFF.

This clone was counted once. V and J are TRBV28 and TRBJ2-7; TRBD1 aligns across 7 bases. Germline V gives CDR1 MDHEN, CDR2 SYDVKM. This CDR3 has 14 residues. J was trimmed by 3 bases and V by 9 bases; bases with no gene match: 11. CDR3 sequence reads: CASRWGQSFYEQYF. DNA of the CDR3: TGTGCCAGTCGGTGGGGACAGTCATTCTACGAGCAGTACTTC.

This clone was observed a single time. The rearrangement joins TRBV7-6 to TRBJ1-1; D is unclear. The germline V gene has CDR1 SGHVS and CDR2 FNYEAQ. The CDR3 loop spans 15 amino acids. The V gene lost 1 base and the J gene lost 3 bases, with 12 bases spanning the gap. The CDR3 loop reads CASSLGRRDYTEAFF. For the CDR3, the DNA is TGTGCCAGCAGCTTAGGTCGAAGGGATTACACTGAAGCTTTCTTT. The variable domain in full, completed from reference TRBV7-6 and TRBJ1-1, reads GAGVSQSPRYKVTKRGQDVALRCDPISGHVSLYWYRQALGQGPEFLTYFNYEAQQDKSGLPNDRFSAERPEGSISTLTIQRTEQRDSAMYRCASSLGRRDYTEAFFGQGTRLTVV.

The genes are TRBV9 and TRBJ2-7; TRBD2 agrees at 13 bases. This CDR3 is 15 amino acids long. The trim removed 0 bases at V and 7 bases at J, leaving 4 bases unmatched. Germline V CDR1 and CDR2: SGDLS, YYNGEE. CDR3 in amino acids: CASSVAALAGGEQYF. The CDR3 DNA follows: TGTGCCAGCAGCGTAGCGGCACTAGCGGGAGGGGAGCAGTACTTC. The whole variable domain, remainder taken from reference TRBV9 and TRBJ2-7, is DSGVTQTPKHLITATGQRVTLRCSPRSGDLSVYWYQQSLDQGLQFLIQYYNGEERAKGNILERFSAQQFPDLHSELNLSSLELGDSALYFCASSVAALAGGEQYFGPGTRLTVT.

About this clone: A read error may produce the germline difference seen at one junction end. The rearrangement uses TRBV6-6 and TRBJ2-2; 7 bases agree with TRBD1. Germline loops: CDR1 MNHNY, CDR2 SVGAGI (reference sequence). This CDR3 region has 13 residues. The DNA of the CDR3 is TGTGCCTGCAGGGGGATCAACACCGGGGAGCTGTTTTTT. This gives the protein CACRGINTGELFF.

The chain's CDR3 is CASSFLPRAGETQYF. The CDR3 bases are TGTGCCAGCAGCTTCTTACCCAGGGCGGGTGAGACCCAGTACTTC. V is TRBV5-6 and J is TRBJ2-5; D could derive from TRBD1 or TRBD2 (5 bases each). CDR1 SGHDT and CDR2 YYEEEE come from the germline V gene. V lost 2 bases and J lost 5, with 16 bases in between. This CDR3 region has 15 residues. Looking up the rest from reference TRBV5-6 and TRBJ2-5 gives the full variable domain: DAGVTQSPTHLIKTRGQQVTLRCSPKSGHDTVSWYQQALGQGPQFIFQYYEEEERQRGNFPDRFSGHQFPNYSSELNVNALLLGDSALYLCASSFLPRAGETQYFGPGTRLLVL.

Of note for this clone: The sample holds other DNA sequences that translate to the same CDR3. This chain joins TRBV6-5 and TRBJ2-7; D not resolved. Trimming removed 0 bases from V and 3 bases from J, with 9 bases in between. The CDR3 totals 14 residues. Germline-derived CDR1 and CDR2 are MNHEY and SVGAGI. CDR3 in amino acids: CASSYSGSGYEQYF. In DNA, the CDR3 is TGTGCCAGCAGTTACTCAGGGTCAGGCTACGAGCAGTACTTC.

The chain joins TRBV28 to TRBJ2-5; D may match TRBD1 or TRBD2 (5 bases each). V was shortened by 5 bases and J by 7 bases, with 14 bases between the two germline ends. Per the germline V gene, CDR1 is MDHEN and CDR2 is SYDVKM. CDR3 size: 13 residues. In DNA form, the CDR3 reads TGTGCCAGCAGTGCGAACCCGAGGGGGACCCAGTACTTC. This sequence encodes CASSANPRGTQYF.

V is TRBV7-2 and J is TRBJ1-2; no clear D. Trimming removed 4 bases from V and 4 bases from J, with 10 bases in between. Germline values: CDR1 SGHTA, CDR2 FQGNSA. The CDR3 runs to 13 residues. CDR3 protein: CASSSDLGYGYTF. CDR3 DNA: TGTGCCAGCAGCTCGGACTTGGGCTATGGCTACACCTTC.

This chain uses TRBV10-3 with TRBJ2-7, with 10 nucleotides matching TRBD2. The length of the CDR3 is 15 residues. V trimming: 6 bases; J trimming: 2 bases; junction bases outside the gene matches: 7. Germline CDR1 and CDR2: ENHRY and SYGVKD. CDR3 sequence: CAIRPGTSAPYEQYF. The CDR3 nucleotides are TGTGCCATCAGGCCCGGGACTAGCGCTCCCTACGAGCAGTACTTC.

The V call is TRBV6-5, the J call TRBJ2-7, with 13 bases aligning to TRBD2. The CDR3 is 16 residues long. Germline V lookup: CDR1 MNHEY, CDR2 SVGAGI. The J segment lost 7 bases and the V segment lost 4 bases, leaving 10 bases of the junction unmatched. In DNA, the CDR3 is TGTGCCAGCAGTTTCACCCGACTAGCGGGAGGCGGTGAGCAGTACTTC. Its protein is CASSFTRLAGGGEQYF.

The table lists this clone with a few counts. The rearrangement links TRBV5-5 to TRBJ1-1, with D possibly matching TRBD1 (6 bases). The CDR3 is 14 residues long. The germline gives CDR1 SGHKS, CDR2 YYEKEE (reference sequence). Trimming shortened V by 2 bases and J by 5 bases, and 13 bases separated the two germline ends. This chain's CDR3 is CASSFDRLETEAFF. The CDR3 DNA sequence: TGTGCCAGCAGCTTCGACAGGTTGGAAACTGAAGCTTTCTTT.

The V and J genes are TRBV19 and TRBJ2-7; no definite D call. Germline-derived CDR1 and CDR2 are LNHDA and SQIVND (reference sequence). V lost 4 bases and J lost 5, with 15 bases in between. The CDR3 covers 14 residues. The CDR3 is CASSRERVFDEQYF. CDR3 sequence (DNA): TGTGCCAGTAGTAGGGAAAGGGTTTTTGACGAGCAGTACTTC.

The CDR3 loop reads CASSLSAALQETQYF. DNA of the CDR3: TGTGCCAGCAGCCTTTCAGCTGCCCTCCAAGAGACCCAGTACTTC. The chain has TRBV6-6 and TRBJ2-5; D not certain. The ends were cut back, 6 bases at V and 1 base at J, with 15 bases in the middle. Germline V gene sequence: CDR1 MNHNY, CDR2 SVGAGI (reference sequence). The CDR3 has 15 amino acids.

This chain connects TRBV6-1 to TRBJ1-3, with unresolved D. The V and J ends lost 8 bases and 8 bases respectively, with 7 bases between them. The CDR3 loop spans 10 amino acids. The V gene's germline CDR1 is MNHNS and CDR2 SASEGT. CDR3 sequence: CASVEYTIYF. The CDR3 DNA follows: TGTGCCAGCGTGGAATACACCATATATTTT.

The V gene is TRBV7-9, the J gene TRBJ2-3, with D perhaps TRBD1 (6 bases). The CDR3 spans 15 residues. The germline gives CDR1 SEHNR, CDR2 FQNEAQ (reference sequence). V lost 5 bases and J 0 bases, leaving 12 bases between the germline ends. DNA for the CDR3: TGTGCCAGCAGCCAGCAGGGGAGTAGCACAGATACGCAGTATTTT. Translation gives CASSQQGSSTDTQYF.